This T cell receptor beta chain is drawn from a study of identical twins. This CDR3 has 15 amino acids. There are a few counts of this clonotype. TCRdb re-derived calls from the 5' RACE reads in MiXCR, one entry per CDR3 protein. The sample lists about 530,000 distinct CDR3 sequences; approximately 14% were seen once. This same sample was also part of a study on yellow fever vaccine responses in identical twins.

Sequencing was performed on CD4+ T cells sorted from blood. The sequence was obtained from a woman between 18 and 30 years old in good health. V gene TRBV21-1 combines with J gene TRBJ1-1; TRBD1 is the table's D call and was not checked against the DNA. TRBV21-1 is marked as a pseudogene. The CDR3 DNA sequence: TGTGCCAGCAGCAAAGGTCCAGGGAAGAACACTGAAGCTTTCTTT. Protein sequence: CASSKGPGKNTEAFF.